This T cell receptor beta chain was observed in a study of blood T cells in healthy people across ages. Study-wide points: Greater diversity and more naive CD4+ cells were seen in long-lived donors than in aged donors.

The CDR3 is made up of 12 amino acids. Germline V gives CDR1 SQVTM, CDR2 ANQGSEA. This clonotype was observed at least ten times. No antigen is known for it. Donors were systemically healthy Caucasian individuals from Russia aged about 6 to 95 years. Each donor's blood draw was approximately 10 milliliters of peripheral blood. PCR was performed a second time for roughly 7 to 11 cycles using a sample-barcoded 5' primer and a J-beta primer mix. Each CDR3 protein gets one entry after TCRdb re-called the 5' RACE reads with MiXCR. The sample holds some 690,000 distinct CDR3 sequences, about 20% seen once. The sequenced sample was blood. This clonotype was sampled from an older man in good health. The chain couples TRBV29-1 to TRBJ2-5; D is uncertain. The DNA end is a closer match to TRBJ2-1, so the J assignment may be wrong. CDR3 bases: TGCAGCGTTGATCTCGGACGCTATGAGCAGTTCTTC. This gives the protein CSVDLGRYEQFF.